Below, 17 T cell receptor beta chains from the same sample are listed, as sequenced in a study of CD8 T cells in ankylosing spondylitis. TCRdb used MiXCR to reprocess the 5' RACE reads, holding one entry per CDR3 protein. The table lists under 550,000 distinct CDR3 sequences, around 26% of them singletons. For these TCRs, the target antigens are not known. Study-wide results and limits: Made up of eight highly homologous variants, a TCR beta motif appeared characteristic of ankylosing spondylitis blood.

The specimen sequenced was blood, either unsorted or a sorted T cell fraction (not recorded which). The receptors were sampled from a male donor with ankylosing spondylitis.

This clonotype was observed a handful of times. The chain uses TRBV27 and TRBJ2-3; D not resolved. The CDR3 contains 14 residues. Trimming pared 5 bases from V and 0 bases from J, leaving 9 bases between. Looked up from germline, CDR1 is MNHEY and CDR2 is SMNVEV (reference sequence). CDR3 coding DNA: TGTGCCAGCAGTGGTCCGGATAGCACAGATACGCAGTATTTT. Encoded protein: CASSGPDSTDTQYF.

This clonotype showed up just a few times. The CDR3 sequence: CASIRDFGGGGTEAFF. The CDR3 coding sequence is TGTGCCAGCATCCGAGACTTTGGGGGCGGGGGCACTGAAGCTTTCTTT. V gene TRBV5-6 combines with J gene TRBJ1-1; TRBD1 is a possible D gene (6 bases). The length of the CDR3 is 16 residues. CDR1 is SGHDT and CDR2 is YYEEEE in the germline V gene. Deletions cut 6 bases from V and 4 bases from J, with 22 bases between.

In this sample, this clonotype turned up a few times. This chain joins TRBV5-1 and TRBJ2-2; D remains unclear. V shed 0 bases and J shed 9 bases, with 12 bases lying between them. CDR1 SGHRS and CDR2 YFSETQ come from the germline V gene. This CDR3 contains 14 residues. This CDR3 is CASSLEPDTRELFF. The CDR3 coding sequence is TGCGCCAGCAGCTTGGAACCGGATACCAGGGAGCTGTTTTTT. The variable domain in full, with the rest retrieved from reference TRBV5-1 and TRBJ2-2, is KAGVTQTPRYLIKTRGQQVTLSCSPISGHRSVSWYQQTPGQGLQFLFEYFSETQRNKGNFPGRFSGRQFSNSRSEMNVSTLELGDSALYLCASSLEPDTRELFFGEGSRLTVL.

This clonotype has only a few counts. The chain is built from TRBV18 and TRBJ1-5; D is possibly TRBD1 (6 bases). The germline V gene has CDR1 KGHSH and CDR2 LQKENI. This CDR3 has 14 amino acids. V lost 1 base, J lost 7 bases, and 11 bases lay in between. The CDR3: CASSPQGHDQPQHF. The CDR3 DNA is TGTGCCAGCTCACCACAGGGACACGACCAGCCCCAGCATTTT.

The CDR3 DNA reads as TGTGCCTGGAGTGTTCGGGGGGCCCAAGAGACCCAGTACTTC. Residues: CAWSVRGAQETQYF. V gene TRBV30 combines with J gene TRBJ2-5; D possibly corresponds to TRBD2 (7 bases). This CDR3 has 14 amino acids. Trimming cost V 0 bases and J 1 base, with 9 bases left between them. Germline lookup yields CDR1 GTSNPN and CDR2 SVGIG (reference sequence).

Notes on this clonotype: Being one base from a much bigger clone, this may be a read error. The chain recombines TRBV6-2 or TRBV6-3 with TRBJ1-2; D is uncertain. With 4 bases removed from V and 6 bases from J, the gap between germline ends came to 9 bases. Germline V lookup: CDR1 MNHEY, CDR2 SVGEGT. The CDR3 totals 12 residues. This CDR3 reads CASSSDAHGYTF. In nucleotides, the CDR3 is TGTGCCAGCAGTTCGGACGCGCATGGCTACACCTTC.

V usage is TRBV24-1 and J usage is TRBJ2-3; the D gene is possibly TRBD1 (6 bases). This CDR3 has 16 residues. The ends were cut back, 1 base at V and 0 bases at J, with 10 bases in the middle. In germline, CDR1 is KGHDR, CDR2 SFDVKD. The CDR3 bases are TGTGCCACCAGTGATTTTGACAGGACTAGCACAGATACGCAGTATTTT. It is translated as CATSDFDRTSTDTQYF.

J is TRBJ2-1 and V is TRBV29-1; D might be TRBD1 (5 bases). The CDR3 is made up of 11 amino acids. V lost 8 bases, J lost 4 bases, and 9 bases lay in between. Germline assignment: CDR1 SQVTM and CDR2 ANQGSEA. The CDR3 DNA sequence: TGCAGCTGGACACTTTACAATGAGCAGTTCTTC. Amino acids: CSWTLYNEQFF.

V is TRBV20-1 and J is TRBJ1-5, with a possible D match to TRBD1 (6 bases). CDR1 DFQATT and CDR2 SNEGSKA come from the germline V gene (reference sequence). Trimming took 4 bases from V and 0 from J, leaving 13 bases between them. The length of the CDR3 is 15 residues. CDR3: CSAIAGQNSNQPQHF. The CDR3 DNA reads as TGCAGTGCTATAGCTGGACAGAATAGCAATCAGCCCCAGCATTTT.

This clonotype appeared many times. At one end the junction does not follow the germline gene, possibly because of a read error. This chain links TRBV5-1 with TRBJ2-3; D is uncertain. Germline V lookup: CDR1 SGHRS, CDR2 YFSETQ. The CDR3 is made up of 11 amino acids. This chain's CDR3 is CASSFRDTQYF. For the CDR3, the DNA is TGTGCCAGCAGCTTTAGGGATACGCAGTATTTT.

The CDR3 sequence is CSAEDRGGYTF. The DNA for the CDR3 is TGCAGTGCTGAGGACAGGGGAGGCTACACCTTC. This chain joins TRBV20-1 and TRBJ1-2; 9 positions agree with TRBD1. This CDR3 comprises 11 residues. The junction had 3 bases not matched to a gene; V was cut back by 5 bases and J by 8 bases. From germline, CDR1 is DFQATT and CDR2 SNEGSKA (reference sequence).

This rearrangement joins TRBV4-2 to TRBJ2-5; the match to TRBD2 covers 8 bases. The CDR3 sequence is 16 residues long. V shed 1 base and J 1 base; nucleotides not matched to a gene: 5. Germline-derived CDR1 and CDR2 are LGHNA and YNFKEQ. The CDR3 protein is CASSQGVAGLQETQYF. The DNA for the CDR3 is TGTGCCAGCAGCCAAGGGGTAGCGGGGCTCCAAGAGACCCAGTACTTC.

The chain joins TRBV25-1 to TRBJ2-3, with D maybe TRBD2 (5 bases). Germline CDR1 MGHDK, CDR2 SYGVNS. This CDR3 region has 15 residues. Trimming removed 3 bases at V and 4 bases at J, with 14 bases between. DNA of the CDR3: TGTGCCAGCAGTGAGTGGTCTAGCAGATCAGATACGCAGTATTTT. The encoded protein is CASSEWSSRSDTQYF.

This clonotype was seen more than once but under ten times. The genes are TRBV12-3 or TRBV12-4 and TRBJ2-3; 10 nucleotides agree with TRBD2. The CDR3 sequence is 16 residues long. V shed 6 bases and J 0 bases; nucleotides not matched to a gene: 6. The CDR3 DNA is TGTGCCAGCAGACGACTAGCGGGCCCTAGCACAGATACGCAGTATTTT. Protein product: CASRRLAGPSTDTQYF.

This clonotype was observed a handful of times. V is TRBV6-1 and J is TRBJ2-7, with TRBD2 matching 13 bases. J lost 6 bases, V lost 5 bases, and 10 bases had no gene match. Germline CDR1 is MNHNS and CDR2 is SASEGT. The CDR3 contains 16 residues. The CDR3 region has the DNA TGTGCCAGCAGTAGAATAAGGACTAGCGGGAGTGGCGAGCAGTACTTC. Encoded protein: CASSRIRTSGSGEQYF.

This clonotype has more than one count but fewer than ten. The chain joins TRBV25-1 to TRBJ1-1; D is uncertain. The CDR3 sequence is 12 residues long. Germline loops: CDR1 MGHDK, CDR2 SYGVNS. V lost 3 bases to trimming and J lost 8 bases, with 10 bases between them. This chain's CDR3 is CASSDQESEAFF. The CDR3 DNA sequence: TGTGCCAGCAGTGATCAAGAGTCAGAAGCTTTCTTT.

The rearrangement uses TRBV20-1 and TRBJ2-1; no reliable D call. Germline V gene data show CDR1 as DFQATT and CDR2 as SNEGSKA (reference sequence). CDR3 size: 11 residues. V dropped 0 bases and J dropped 9 bases, with 6 bases sitting between them. The CDR3 nucleotides read TGCAGTGCTAGAGAGCGGATTGAGCAGTTCTTC. Amino acid sequence: CSARERIEQFF.